The T cell receptor beta chain described here comes from a study of CD4 T cells in relation to SARS-CoV-2 and coronaviruses. Broader study findings: Monoreactive clones expanded significantly more to SARS-CoV-2 than crossreactive clones did.

Generated by immunoSEQ multiplex PCR, the TCRdb table keeps only in-frame clones and is missing some. The sample includes about 38,000 clones, 70% to 90% of them seen just once. CDR1 is SGHRS and CDR2 is YFSETQ in the germline V gene. The CDR3 sequence is 15 residues long. The trim removed 6 bases at V and 2 bases at J, leaving 6 bases unmatched. Cryopreserved PBMCs were CD4-enriched, then split into naive and memory cells. Notes on this clone: Its antigen is as yet unknown.

The TCR sequence derives from an adult with COVID-19. The rearrangement joins TRBV5-1 to TRBJ2-7; 12 positions agree with TRBD2. Sequencing used memory CD4+ T cells from PBMCs. CDR3 residues: CASTLLAGGPYEQYF. Here the CDR3 DNA reads TGCGCCAGCACCCTCCTAGCGGGGGGGCCCTACGAGCAGTACTTC.